One sample yielded the 25 T cell receptor beta chains listed below, sequenced in a study of blood T cell repertoires in COVID-19. The repertoire was sequenced with immunoSEQ multiplex PCR; TCRdb's copy has only in-frame clones and lacks some. The sample has some 350,000 clones; more than 85% are singletons. Sequenced input: PBMCs or T cells enriched from blood (not recorded which). The receptor source for this set is a woman under 40 who had recovered from COVID-19.

The V gene is TRBV6-2 or TRBV6-3, the J gene TRBJ1-4; D remains ambiguous. CDR1 and CDR2 from the germline V gene are MNHEY and SVGEGT. The length of the CDR3 is 16 residues. V lost 0 bases and J lost 8, with 16 bases in between. The CDR3 region is CASSYSRTGSQEKLFF. Written as DNA, the CDR3 is TGTGCCAGCAGTTACTCGAGAACGGGAAGCCAGGAAAAACTGTTTTTT.

This chain links TRBV7-9 with TRBJ2-1; 14 bases are a match to TRBD2. CDR1 is SEHNR, CDR2 FQNEAQ, per germline (reference sequence). This CDR3 is 15 amino acids long. Trimming at V came to 7 bases and at J to 9 bases, leaving 8 bases not matched to a gene. The CDR3 DNA is TGTGCCAGCATTCCACCGGGACTAGCGGGAGCTGAGCAGTTCTTC. This codes for CASIPPGLAGAEQFF.

The V and J genes are TRBV18 and TRBJ1-2; possible D gene TRBD1, 6 bases. The CDR3 is made up of 13 amino acids. Germline V gene sequence: CDR1 KGHSH, CDR2 LQKENI. The ends were cut back, 3 bases at V and 8 bases at J, with 13 bases in the middle. CDR3 sequence (DNA): TGTGCCAGCTCACCCGTCAGGGGAGACGGCTACACCTTC. Residues: CASSPVRGDGYTF.

The V gene is TRBV11-2, the J gene TRBJ2-3, with D perhaps matching TRBD2 (6 bases). CDR1 is SGHAT, CDR2 FQNNGV, per germline. The CDR3 runs 17 residues. Trimming removed 5 bases at V and 1 base at J, with 19 bases between. Here the CDR3 DNA reads TGTGCCAGCAGCCTATGGGAGGCCTCCCGGGGCACAGATACGCAGTATTTT. It translates to CASSLWEASRGTDTQYF.

The V gene is TRBV2, the J gene TRBJ1-3, with D possibly matching TRBD1 (6 bases). The germline gives CDR1 SNHLY, CDR2 FYNNEI. V gave up 5 bases and J gave up 0 bases, with 11 bases separating them. The CDR3 covers 15 residues. Here the CDR3 reads CASSSQQGSGNTIYF. DNA for the CDR3: TGTGCCAGCAGTTCGCAACAGGGCTCTGGAAACACCATATATTTT.

Regarding this clone: Different DNA sequences within this sample yield the same CDR3. The CDR3 nucleotides read TGCAGCGCCTCCGACAGAGTTGAAGCTTTCTTT. It specifies CSASDRVEAFF. The chain employs TRBV29-1 and TRBJ1-1; D may be TRBD1 (5 bases). Germline-derived CDR1 and CDR2 are SQVTM and ANQGSEA. V shed 7 bases and J shed 7 bases, with 13 bases lying between them. The CDR3 contains 11 residues.

The chain employs TRBV4-1 and TRBJ2-2; D is perhaps TRBD1 (6 bases). V was pared by 1 base and J by 0 bases, with 9 bases between. The CDR3 runs 16 residues. Germline lookup yields CDR1 MGHRA and CDR2 YSYEKL. The CDR3 nucleotides are TGCGCCAGCAGCCAAGTACAGGGACCGAACACCGGGGAGCTGTTTTTT. Its protein product is CASSQVQGPNTGELFF.

This clone came up a few times. J is TRBJ1-2 and V is TRBV6-1, with a possible D match to TRBD1 (5 bases). The germline V and J ends were trimmed by 4 bases and 1 base, with 16 bases remaining between them. Looked up from germline, CDR1 is MNHNS and CDR2 is SASEGT. The CDR3 length is 16 residues. CDR3 loop: CASSGSSKTVNYGYTF. The CDR3 region has the DNA TGTGCCAGCAGTGGCTCCTCCAAGACAGTTAACTATGGCTACACCTTC.

The chain recombines TRBV9 with TRBJ1-5, with TRBD1 matching over 9 bases. Per germline, CDR1 SGDLS and CDR2 YYNGEE. The V and J ends lost 0 bases and 10 bases, in that order; junction bases with no gene match: 8. This CDR3 is 15 amino acids long. CDR3: CASSVEGDRVSPQHF. CDR3 DNA sequence: TGTGCCAGCAGCGTAGAAGGGGACAGGGTGTCCCCCCAGCATTTT.

The chain carries TRBV18 and TRBJ2-7, with D possibly TRBD1 on 6 matching bases. V was pared by 1 base and J by 5 bases, with 15 bases between. This CDR3 is built from 15 residues. Germline CDR1 and CDR2: KGHSH and LQKENI. CDR3 region: CASSPQLTGNNEQYF. The CDR3 DNA is TGTGCCAGCTCACCACAACTCACAGGGAACAACGAGCAGTACTTC.

This CDR3 is CASSLDRGLAGELFF. The CDR3 coding sequence is TGTGCCAGCAGCTTAGACAGGGGGCTCGCCGGGGAGCTGTTTTTT. This rearrangement joins TRBV11-3 to TRBJ2-2; 8 bases are a match to TRBD1. Germline V lookup: CDR1 SGHNT, CDR2 YENEEA. This CDR3 spans 15 amino acids. V lost 0 bases and J lost 6; bases outside the gene matches: 3.

The chain couples TRBV19 to TRBJ2-7; D possibly corresponds to TRBD2 (5 bases). The germline gives CDR1 LNHDA, CDR2 SQIVND (reference sequence). CDR3 length: 13 amino acids. The germline V and J ends were trimmed by 3 bases and 6 bases, with 12 bases remaining between them. DNA of the CDR3: TGTGCCAGTAGTATGATCGGGGTCAGCGAGCAGTACTTC. Protein sequence: CASSMIGVSEQYF. The full variable domain, in which reference TRBV19 and TRBJ2-7 provide the parts outside the CDR3, is DGGITQSPKYLFRKEGQNVTLSCEQNLNHDAMYWYRQDPGQGLRLIYYSQIVNDFQKGDIAEGYSVSREKKESFPLTVTSAQKNPTAFYLCASSMIGVSEQYFGPGTRLTVT.

The chain couples TRBV29-1 to TRBJ2-7; tentatively, D is TRBD1 (6 bases). V lost 7 bases, J lost 6 bases, and 19 bases lay in between. Looked up from germline, CDR1 is SQVTM and CDR2 is ANQGSEA. The CDR3 sequence is 13 residues long. CDR3 coding DNA: TGCAGCGCTTGGATAGGGGGACCCCGCGAGCAGTACTTC. This codes for CSAWIGGPREQYF.

V usage is TRBV5-1 and J usage is TRBJ1-1, with a possible D match to TRBD1 (5 bases). Trimming pared 8 bases from V and 6 bases from J, leaving 17 bases between. Germline V CDR1 and CDR2: SGHRS, YFSETQ. The CDR3 sequence is 13 residues long. As DNA, the CDR3 is TGCGCCAGTAACCCCGGGGGGATGGCTGAAGCTTTCTTT. This codes for CASNPGGMAEAFF.

The genes are TRBV3-1 (or the pseudogene TRBV3-2) and TRBJ2-3; no clear D gene. The germline V and J ends were trimmed by 4 bases and 2 bases, with 7 bases remaining between them. The CDR3 spans 13 residues. Per germline, CDR1 LGHDT and CDR2 YNNKEL (reference sequence). DNA for the CDR3: TGTGCCAGCAGCCTCCCCCTCACAGATACGCAGTATTTT. Amino acids: CASSLPLTDTQYF.

Comment on this clone: Different DNA sequences within this sample yield the same CDR3. The chain employs TRBV5-1 and TRBJ2-3; D ambiguous. V was pared by 0 bases and J by 4 bases, with 6 bases between. This CDR3 spans 13 amino acids. Germline CDR1 SGHRS, CDR2 YFSETQ. For the CDR3, the DNA is TGCGCCAGCAGCTTGGTCCCGGCAGATACGCAGTATTTT. Amino acid sequence: CASSLVPADTQYF. The full variable domain, completed using reference TRBV5-1 and TRBJ2-3, is KAGVTQTPRYLIKTRGQQVTLSCSPISGHRSVSWYQQTPGQGLQFLFEYFSETQRNKGNFPGRFSGRQFSNSRSEMNVSTLELGDSALYLCASSLVPADTQYFGPGTRLTVL.

The chain is built from TRBV5-1 and TRBJ1-2; 12 bases line up with TRBD1. Germline V lookup: CDR1 SGHRS, CDR2 YFSETQ. The V segment lost 4 bases and the J segment 6 bases; nucleotides outside the gene matches: 4. This CDR3 is built from 14 residues. DNA of the CDR3: TGCGCCAGCAGCCTGGGACAGGGGGCCCATGGCTACACCTTC. It codes for CASSLGQGAHGYTF.

This sequence joins TRBV4-1 and TRBJ2-4; TRBD2 matches at 8 bases. CDR3 length: 20 amino acids. V was clipped by 2 bases and J by 0 bases; unmatched bases: 15. Germline V CDR1 and CDR2: MGHRA, YSYEKL. The CDR3 loop is CASSQRGGRDWELAKNIQYF. CDR3 coding DNA: TGCGCCAGCAGCCAACGGGGGGGGCGCGACTGGGAACTAGCCAAAAACATTCAGTACTTC.

V and J are TRBV3-1 (or the pseudogene TRBV3-2) and TRBJ2-1; 9 bases fit TRBD2. There are 17 residues in the CDR3. Per germline, CDR1 LGHDT and CDR2 YNNKEL (reference sequence). With V trimmed by 3 bases and J by 0 bases, 6 bases remained unmatched. CDR3 nucleotides: TGTGCCAGCAGCCACGGACTAGCGCCAAGCTCCTACAATGAGCAGTTCTTC. It specifies CASSHGLAPSSYNEQFF.

This clone came up once. The J gene is TRBJ2-7, the V gene TRBV19; D is perhaps TRBD2 (5 bases). V was trimmed by 9 bases and J by 2 bases, leaving 17 bases between them. The CDR3 is 14 amino acids. The V gene's germline CDR1 is LNHDA and CDR2 SQIVND (reference sequence). CDR3 region: CASRVVDGAYEQYF. Here the CDR3 DNA reads TGTGCCAGCCGAGTGGTGGACGGGGCCTACGAGCAGTACTTC.

CDR3 residues: CASSLSRGQNTEAFF. The DNA for the CDR3 is TGTGCCAGCAGCTTGTCTAGGGGTCAGAACACTGAAGCTTTCTTT. This chain links TRBV5-5 with TRBJ1-1; weak D call: TRBD1 (5 bases). Germline values: CDR1 SGHKS, CDR2 YYEKEE (reference sequence). V dropped 1 base and J dropped 1 base, with 11 bases sitting between them. The CDR3 covers 15 residues.

This chain uses TRBV12-3 or TRBV12-4 with TRBJ2-2, with a tentative D call TRBD2 (6 bases). The CDR3 is 13 amino acids. The V and J ends lost 4 bases and 6 bases respectively, with 9 bases between them. DNA of the CDR3: TGTGCCAGCAGTTCAACTAGCCCCGGGGAGCTGTTTTTT. Its translation is CASSSTSPGELFF.

The chain uses TRBV6-2 or TRBV6-3 and TRBJ1-2, with D perhaps matching TRBD1 (6 bases). The CDR3 spans 16 residues. CDR1 and CDR2 from the germline V gene are MNHEY and SVGEGT. V lost 5 bases and J 4 bases, leaving 20 bases between the germline ends. CDR3 nucleotides: TGTGCCAGCAGTAAGAAACTCCCCGGACAGACCTATGGCTACACCTTC. Protein product: CASSKKLPGQTYGYTF.

The V call is TRBV11-2, the J call TRBJ2-7, with 8 bases that match TRBD1. Germline V gene lookup returns CDR1 SGHAT and CDR2 FQNNGV. The CDR3 length is 14 residues. The V and J ends lost 1 base and 7 bases, in that order; junction bases with no gene match: 6. CDR3 amino acids: CASSLASGGWEQYF. The CDR3 DNA sequence: TGTGCCAGCAGCTTAGCCTCAGGGGGCTGGGAGCAGTACTTC.

J is TRBJ2-2 and V is TRBV7-9; possibly TRBD2 for D (5 bases). The CDR3 has 15 residues. Germline CDR1 SEHNR, CDR2 FQNEAQ (reference sequence). The germline V and J ends were trimmed by 3 bases and 7 bases, with 15 bases remaining between them. CDR3 loop: CASSFVGAPGGELFF. CDR3 coding DNA: TGTGCCAGCAGCTTTGTGGGAGCCCCGGGCGGGGAGCTGTTTTTT.